Presented here are 10 T cell receptor beta chains from one specimen sequenced in a study of OX40 agonist ivuxolimab in advanced cancers. Clones were sequenced by immunoSEQ multiplex PCR, and TCRdb holds only the in-frame ones, with some missing. The table shows approximately 22,000 clones, with around 80% occurring only once. The sample consisted of CD4+ or CD8+ T cells sorted from blood, taken in a trial of the OX40 agonist ivuxolimab. Receptors originate from an adult with an advanced solid tumor such as melanoma, head and neck, liver or kidney cancer.

This clone has only one observation. The chain uses TRBV4-3 and TRBJ1-2; no clear D. With 0 bases removed from V and 2 bases from J, the gap between germline ends came to 13 bases. This CDR3 has 16 residues. The germline gives CDR1 LGHNA, CDR2 YSLEER. CDR3 coding DNA: TGCGCCAGCAGCCAAGAAGTGGGAAATCCGAACTATGGCTACACCTTC. Protein sequence: CASSQEVGNPNYGYTF.

The J gene is TRBJ2-3, the V gene TRBV7-2, with 8 nucleotides matching TRBD2. CDR1 and CDR2 from the germline V gene are SGHTA and FQGNSA. The CDR3 runs to 15 residues. Unmatched junction bases numbered 4, after V lost 2 bases and J lost 3 bases. The CDR3 sequence is CASSLYGRVTDTQYF. Written as DNA, the CDR3 is TGTGCCAGCAGCTTATACGGGAGGGTGACAGATACGCAGTATTTT.

This clone has only one observation. CDR3 nucleotides: TGTGCCAGCAGCCTTGGAGGCAATGAAAAACTGTTTTTT. Protein: CASSLGGNEKLFF. The V gene is TRBV13, the J gene TRBJ1-4; D unresolved. Germline CDR1 PRHDT, CDR2 FYEKMQ (reference sequence). V lost 5 bases and J 5 bases, leaving 9 bases between the germline ends. The CDR3 covers 13 residues.

V is TRBV7-2 and J is TRBJ2-3; D assignment may be TRBD1 or TRBD2 (6 bases each). The CDR3 has 15 amino acids. Trimming cost V 3 bases and J 4 bases, with 14 bases left between them. The V gene's germline CDR1 is SGHTA and CDR2 FQGNSA. CDR3 loop: CASSFDGGGADTQYF. The DNA for the CDR3 is TGTGCCAGCAGCTTCGACGGGGGCGGGGCAGATACGCAGTATTTT.

The genes are TRBV14 and TRBJ1-1; D may be TRBD1 (5 bases). The CDR3 spans 14 residues. V lost 3 bases, J lost 6 bases, and 14 bases lay in between. CDR1 and CDR2 from the germline V gene are SGHDN and FVKESK. CDR3 in DNA: TGTGCCAGCAGCCAGGGCGGGCCCAGGGCTGAAGCTTTCTTT. Translating it yields CASSQGGPRAEAFF.

This chain connects TRBV4-1 to TRBJ1-1; 8 nucleotides agree with TRBD1. With 5 bases clipped from V and 5 bases from J, the junction kept 10 bases outside the gene matches. Germline lookup yields CDR1 MGHRA and CDR2 YSYEKL. The CDR3 has 15 amino acids. CDR3 residues: CASSYGGQGDTEAFF. CDR3 sequence (DNA): TGCGCCAGCAGCTATGGAGGACAGGGTGATACTGAAGCTTTCTTT.

This clone appeared once. The chain combines TRBV5-5 with TRBJ2-1, with 10 bases matching TRBD1. CDR3 length: 13 amino acids. Germline values: CDR1 SGHKS, CDR2 YYEKEE (reference sequence). The V segment lost 4 bases and the J segment 6 bases; nucleotides outside the gene matches: 1. In DNA form, the CDR3 reads TGTGCCAGCAGCCGACAGGGGGCCAATGAGCAGTTCTTC. Translated, it gives CASSRQGANEQFF. Full variable domain (remainder filled in from reference TRBV5-5 and TRBJ2-1): DAGVTQSPTHLIKTRGQQVTLRCSPISGHKSVSWYQQVLGQGPQFIFQYYEKEERGRGNFPDRFSARQFPNYSSELNVNALLLGDSALYLCASSRQGANEQFFGPGTRLTVL.

Details on this clone: Other DNA variants within this sample encode the same CDR3. The V and J genes are TRBV4-1 and TRBJ2-7; 7 positions match TRBD2. Germline lookup yields CDR1 MGHRA and CDR2 YSYEKL. This CDR3 contains 13 residues. The J segment lost 4 bases and the V segment lost 3 bases, leaving 3 bases of the junction unmatched. CDR3 sequence (DNA): TGCGCCAGCAGCCAGAGACTAGCATACGAGCAGTACTTC. It codes for CASSQRLAYEQYF.

The chain combines TRBV5-4 with TRBJ2-3; 10 nucleotides agree with TRBD2. With 4 bases clipped from V and 6 bases from J, the junction kept 11 bases outside the gene matches. Germline CDR1 and CDR2: SGHNT and YYREEE (reference sequence). The CDR3 runs to 16 residues. The CDR3 DNA reads as TGTGCCAGCAGCACGGAGGCAGCGGGGGGGCCGGATACGCAGTATTTT. Translation gives CASSTEAAGGPDTQYF.

This clone has only one observation. CDR3 sequence: CASALGLGGNNEQFF. The CDR3 bases are TGTGCCAGCGCCCTGGGGCTCGGGGGCAACAATGAGCAGTTCTTC. The chain is built from TRBV13 and TRBJ2-1; perhaps D is TRBD1 or TRBD2 (6 bases each). CDR3 length: 15 residues. Trimming removed 8 bases from V and 5 bases from J, with 19 bases in between. Germline V gene sequence: CDR1 PRHDT, CDR2 FYEKMQ (reference sequence).